This T cell receptor (beta chain) was observed in a study of OX40 agonist ivuxolimab in advanced cancers. Looking at the study overall: Those treated in dose escalation had hepatocellular carcinoma, melanoma, renal cell cancer or head and neck cancer. A history of anti-PD-1, anti-PD-L1 or anti-CTLA-4 therapy was acceptable, and approximately 39% had some.

Clones were sequenced by immunoSEQ multiplex PCR, and TCRdb holds only the in-frame ones, with some missing. Of fewer than 50,000 clones detected, 92% appear once; the ten largest clones hold 7.5% to 10%. The CDR3 has 17 residues. Germline V CDR1 and CDR2: GTSNPN, SVGIG (reference sequence). After removal of 3 bases from V and 0 bases from J, the junction contained 7 bases not matched to a gene. The sequencing used CD4+ or CD8+ T cells sorted from blood, collected in a trial of the OX40 agonist ivuxolimab. The chain combines TRBV30 with TRBJ2-6; 8 bases align to TRBD1. The receptor's source is an adult with an advanced solid tumor such as melanoma, head and neck, liver or kidney cancer. The DNA of the CDR3 is TGTGCCTGGAGGACGACAGGGGCGAACTCTGGGGCCAACGTCCTGACTTTC. It encodes CAWRTTGANSGANVLTF. Filled out from reference TRBV30 and TRBJ2-6, the complete variable domain reads SQTIHQWPATLVQPVGSPLSLECTVEGTSNPNLYWYRQAAGRGLQLLFYSVGIGQISSEVPQNLSASRPQDRQFILSSKKLLLSDSGFYLCAWRTTGANSGANVLTFGAGSRLTVL.